A selection of T cell receptor beta chains follows, all from one sample in a study of control samples from healthy donors and cancer patients. Generated by immunoSEQ multiplex PCR, the TCRdb table keeps only in-frame clones and is missing some. The sample consists of 98,000 or so clones, just under 85% of them appearing once. The sequencing input was blood. The receptors were sampled from a man aged 18 to 29 in good health. CDR3s include the opening cysteine and the closing phenylalanine or tryptophan. Each record gives: V gene, D gene, clone size, J gene, CDR3 DNA, CDR3 protein. D genes are given only for firm matches. Clone size is stated in some rows and not others, as once, few, many or a class when expanded.

V: TRBV14; D: TRBD1; size: once; J: TRBJ1-1; DNA: TGTGCCAGCAGCCAAGTTCGAGGGACAGGGGCCACTGAAGCTTTCTTT; CDR3: CASSQVRGTGATEAFF
V: TRBV6-6; D: -; size: few; J: TRBJ1-1; DNA: TGTGCCAGCAGTTACTTCGGGACGAACACTGAAGCTTTCTTT; CDR3: CASSYFGTNTEAFF
V: TRBV20-1; D: -; size: -; J: TRBJ1-1; DNA: TGCAGTGCTAGTCAGAGGGACACTGAAGCTTTCTTT; CDR3: CSASQRDTEAFF
V: TRBV6-1; D: TRBD1; size: -; J: TRBJ1-4; DNA: TGTGCCAGCAGTGAAATAACAGGGGCGTTCAATGAAAAACTGTTTTTT; CDR3: CASSEITGAFNEKLFF
V: TRBV7-9; D: -; size: -; J: TRBJ1-1; DNA: TGTGCCAGCAGCTTAGAGAGGCGTAGCACTGAAGCTTTCTTT; CDR3: CASSLERRSTEAFF
V: TRBV7-2; D: TRBD2; size: -; J: TRBJ2-1; DNA: TGTGCCAGCAGCTTAGCGGTGATGGAGCGGGGGGTTCGCGCGAATGAGCAGTTCTTC; CDR3: CASSLAVMERGVRANEQFF
V: TRBV19; D: -; size: few; J: TRBJ1-1; DNA: TGTGCCAGTAGTATAGGCAGGGGTCGGGCTGAAGCTTTCTTT; CDR3: CASSIGRGRAEAFF
V: TRBV6-1; D: -; size: once; J: TRBJ1-2; DNA: TGTGCCAGCAGTGACATAGGGGGTGTTTATGGCTACACCTTC; CDR3: CASSDIGGVYGYTF
V: TRBV3-1/TRBV3-2; D: TRBD1; size: -; J: TRBJ1-1; DNA: TGTGCCAGCAGAGGTCGAGGGGGCTTGAACACTGAAGCTTTCTTT; CDR3: CASRGRGGLNTEAFF
V: TRBV7-8; D: -; size: -; J: TRBJ1-6; DNA: TGTGCCAGCAGCTCCCGGGGGGCTATCTCCTATAATTCACCCCTCCACTTT; CDR3: CASSSRGAISYNSPLHF
V: TRBV12-3/TRBV12-4; D: -; size: -; J: TRBJ1-2; DNA: TGTGCCAGCACCCCGGGACTCTTGGCTGGCTACACCTTC; CDR3: CASTPGLLAGYTF
V: TRBV14; D: -; size: few; J: TRBJ2-1; DNA: TGTGCCAGCAGCCAAGACAGGGGCCGAACCTACAATGAGCAGTTCTTC; CDR3: CASSQDRGRTYNEQFF
V: TRBV6-6; D: -; size: -; J: TRBJ1-5; DNA: TGTGCCAGCAGTTACTCGGAGAATCAGCCCCAGCATTTT; CDR3: CASSYSENQPQHF
V: TRBV7-9; D: -; size: -; J: TRBJ2-5; DNA: TGTGCCAGCAGTGTTAAAGAGACCCAGTACTTC; CDR3: CASSVKETQYF
V: TRBV5-1; D: TRBD1; size: -; J: TRBJ2-3; DNA: TGCGCCAGCAGCCTAGGGACAGCAAGCACAGATACGCAGTATTTT; CDR3: CASSLGTASTDTQYF
V: TRBV19; D: -; size: -; J: TRBJ2-4; DNA: TGTGCCAGTAGTACGCCGACTAGTAGTGGGAGAAACATTCAGTACTTC; CDR3: CASSTPTSSGRNIQYF
V: TRBV24-1; D: -; size: -; J: TRBJ2-1; DNA: TGTGCCACCAGTGACCTCGGACGGGATGAGCAGTTCTTC; CDR3: CATSDLGRDEQFF
V: TRBV10-3; D: TRBD1; size: -; J: TRBJ2-3; DNA: TGTGCCATCAGGGACAGGGCAGGTGAAGATGCGCAGTATTTT; CDR3: CAIRDRAGEDAQYF
V: TRBV24-1; D: -; size: -; J: TRBJ2-7; DNA: TGTGCCACCCCAACAGACCGGGGCGAGCAGTACTTC; CDR3: CATPTDRGEQYF
V: TRBV6-5; D: TRBD2; size: -; J: TRBJ2-3; DNA: TGTGCCAGCCGGGGGGTCACAGATACGCAGTATTTT; CDR3: CASRGVTDTQYF
V: TRBV4-2; D: -; size: -; J: TRBJ2-1; DNA: TGTGCCAGCAGCCAAGATCCGGGGCTAGGAGAGCAGTTCTTC; CDR3: CASSQDPGLGEQFF
V: TRBV11-3; D: -; size: -; J: TRBJ2-1; DNA: TGTGCCAGCAGCTCGGGCTACAATGAGCAGTTCTTC; CDR3: CASSSGYNEQFF
V: TRBV28; D: -; size: -; J: TRBJ1-2; DNA: TGTGCCAGCAGTGTTACAGGCTACTATGGCTACACCTTC; CDR3: CASSVTGYYGYTF